The 16 T cell receptor beta chains presented below share a single source sample, sequenced in a study of glioma-infiltrating T cells after dendritic cell vaccination. Profiling relied on immunoSEQ multiplex PCR, and the TCRdb table lists in-frame clones only, not all of them. Of tens of thousands of clones listed, around 86% are singletons. Time point noted: after dendritic cell vaccination, including at tumor progression/relapse. Here the sequenced sample was blood, taken after dendritic cell vaccination. The receptor source for this set is a human donor with glioblastoma.

The chain carries TRBV19 and TRBJ2-1; a possible D gene is TRBD1 (6 bases). CDR3 length: 15 amino acids. CDR1 is LNHDA, CDR2 SQIVND, per germline (reference sequence). The ends were cut back, 3 bases at V and 5 bases at J, with 14 bases in the middle. CDR3 loop: CASSMAARGNNEQFF. The DNA for the CDR3 is TGTGCCAGTAGTATGGCGGCCAGGGGCAACAATGAGCAGTTCTTC.

The J gene is TRBJ1-3, the V gene TRBV6-5; 9 nucleotides align to TRBD1. The V and J ends lost 4 bases and 5 bases, in that order; junction bases with no gene match: 6. CDR1 is MNHEY, CDR2 SVGAGI, per germline. This CDR3 is 15 amino acids long. The CDR3 is CASSLSDRGRNTIYF. CDR3 nucleotide sequence: TGTGCCAGCAGTTTATCGGACAGGGGAAGAAACACCATATATTTT.

The chain uses TRBV29-1 and TRBJ1-1, with TRBD1 identical over 7 bases. The CDR3 consists of 12 residues. Germline V gene data show CDR1 as SQVTM and CDR2 as ANQGSEA. The V segment lost 7 bases and the J segment 4 bases; nucleotides outside the gene matches: 6. CDR3 DNA: TGCAGCGGACAGGGTCGGAGCACTGAAGCTTTCTTT. It encodes CSGQGRSTEAFF. Full variable domain (missing parts from reference TRBV29-1 and TRBJ1-1): SAVISQKPSRDICQRGTSLTIQCQVDSQVTMMFWYRQQPGQSLTLIATANQGSEATYESGFVIDKFPISRPNLTFSTLTVSNMSPEDSSIYLCSGQGRSTEAFFGQGTRLTVV.

The rearrangement links TRBV18 to TRBJ1-5, with 9 bases aligning to TRBD1. The CDR3 contains 14 residues. Trimming cost V 6 bases and J 6 bases; bases outside gene matches: 6. Germline V gene lookup returns CDR1 KGHSH and CDR2 LQKENI. The CDR3 here is CASSLDRGVQPQHF. CDR3 bases: TGTGCCAGCTCTTTGGACAGGGGCGTTCAGCCCCAGCATTTT. The whole variable domain, filled in from reference TRBV18 and TRBJ1-5, reads NAGVMQNPRHLVRRRGQEARLRCSPMKGHSHVYWYRQLPEEGLKFMVYLQKENIIDESGMPKERFSAEFPKEGPSILRIQQVVRGDSAAYFCASSLDRGVQPQHFGDGTRLSIL.

The chain recombines TRBV2 with TRBJ2-2; TRBD2 agrees at 8 bases. CDR1 and CDR2 (germline): SNHLY, FYNNEI. This CDR3 contains 15 residues. V shed 4 bases and J 4 bases; nucleotides not matched to a gene: 5. The CDR3 DNA is TGTGCCAGCAGTGGATCAGCGGGGGTCACCGGGGAGCTGTTTTTT. As protein: CASSGSAGVTGELFF.

This chain joins TRBV10-3 and TRBJ2-1; D remains ambiguous. Germline loops: CDR1 ENHRY, CDR2 SYGVKD. V was clipped by 4 bases and J by 10 bases, with 14 bases between them. This CDR3 contains 13 residues. In DNA form, the CDR3 reads TGTGCCATCAGTGTAGAAGTTCACCAAGAGCAGTTCTTC. Encoded protein: CAISVEVHQEQFF.

The V call is TRBV4-2, the J call TRBJ1-4, with a possible D match to TRBD1 (5 bases). With 3 bases removed from V and 5 bases from J, the gap between germline ends came to 13 bases. The V gene's germline CDR1 is LGHNA and CDR2 YNFKEQ. There are 15 residues in the CDR3. CDR3 in amino acids: CASSHPRVSNEKLFF. DNA for the CDR3: TGTGCCAGCAGCCATCCCAGGGTGTCAAATGAAAAACTGTTTTTT.

This clone has a handful of counts. CDR3 sequence: CASSLGGKGNEKLFF. The CDR3 DNA sequence: TGCGCCAGCAGCTTGGGTGGAAAGGGGAATGAAAAACTGTTTTTT. This chain uses TRBV5-1 with TRBJ1-4, with D possibly being TRBD1 (5 bases). With 0 bases removed from V and 5 bases from J, the gap between germline ends came to 11 bases. Per the germline V gene, CDR1 is SGHRS and CDR2 is YFSETQ. The CDR3 has 15 amino acids.

This chain uses TRBV29-1 with TRBJ1-1; D is ambiguous. The CDR3 consists of 11 residues. Between the trimmed V and J ends, which lost 4 bases and 1 base, there was a span of 4 bases. CDR1 is SQVTM and CDR2 is ANQGSEA in the germline V gene. The CDR3 nucleotides read TGCAGCGTTGTACAGAACACTGAAGCTTTCTTT. Protein: CSVVQNTEAFF. The full variable domain, its missing parts supplied by reference TRBV29-1 and TRBJ1-1, is SAVISQKPSRDICQRGTSLTIQCQVDSQVTMMFWYRQQPGQSLTLIATANQGSEATYESGFVIDKFPISRPNLTFSTLTVSNMSPEDSSIYLCSVVQNTEAFFGQGTRLTVV.

This rearrangement joins TRBV5-1 to TRBJ2-3, with 10 nucleotides matching TRBD2. The CDR3 loop spans 16 amino acids. The V and J ends lost 0 bases and 4 bases, in that order; junction bases with no gene match: 5. From germline, CDR1 is SGHRS and CDR2 YFSETQ. CDR3 in amino acids: CASSLASGGVSDTQYF. The CDR3 bases are TGCGCCAGCAGCTTGGCCAGCGGGGGGGTTTCAGATACGCAGTATTTT. Based on the CDR3 plus reference TRBV5-1 and TRBJ2-3, the full variable domain is KAGVTQTPRYLIKTRGQQVTLSCSPISGHRSVSWYQQTPGQGLQFLFEYFSETQRNKGNFPGRFSGRQFSNSRSEMNVSTLELGDSALYLCASSLASGGVSDTQYFGPGTRLTVL.

This rearrangement joins TRBV11-1 to TRBJ2-7, with D uncertain. With 1 base removed from V and 3 bases from J, the gap between germline ends came to 16 bases. The CDR3 runs to 16 residues. CDR1 SGHAT and CDR2 FQDESV come from the germline V gene (reference sequence). CDR3: CASSLVSRKSSYEQYF. Here the CDR3 DNA reads TGTGCCAGCAGCTTAGTCTCCAGAAAATCTAGCTACGAGCAGTACTTC.

The chain links TRBV9 to TRBJ1-3; 11 bases agree with TRBD1. Losses at the gene ends were 6 bases for V and 1 base for J; bases not matched to a gene: 6. Germline V lookup: CDR1 SGDLS, CDR2 YYNGEE. The CDR3 contains 16 residues. The CDR3 coding sequence is TGTGCCAGCAACCCTGGACAGGGGGCTTCTGGAAACACCATATATTTT. This codes for CASNPGQGASGNTIYF.

This clone was seen just once. The rearrangement links TRBV5-8 to TRBJ2-1; 11 bases match TRBD2. There are 18 residues in the CDR3. V lost 3 bases, J lost 0 bases, and 8 bases stayed unmatched. Germline lookup yields CDR1 SGHTS and CDR2 YDEGEE. The CDR3 DNA sequence: TGTGCCAGCAGCTGGGGGCGACTAGCGGGGAGCTCCTACAATGAGCAGTTCTTC. This codes for CASSWGRLAGSSYNEQFF.

As concerns this clone: Other DNA sequences in this specimen translate into the identical CDR3. This sequence joins TRBV9 and TRBJ1-1; D is ambiguous. This CDR3 region has 13 residues. Germline V lookup: CDR1 SGDLS, CDR2 YYNGEE. V dropped 0 bases and J dropped 6 bases, with 9 bases sitting between them. The CDR3 here is CASSVGLAAEAFF. CDR3 DNA: TGTGCCAGCAGCGTAGGTCTAGCCGCTGAAGCTTTCTTT.

The V and J genes are TRBV2 and TRBJ2-7; maybe TRBD1 (5 bases). V was shortened by 6 bases and J by 7 bases, with 10 bases between the two germline ends. Germline CDR1 SNHLY, CDR2 FYNNEI. This CDR3 region has 11 residues. This CDR3 reads CASSQGVEQYF. The CDR3 DNA reads as TGTGCCAGCAGCCAGGGTGTAGAGCAGTACTTC.

The rearrangement joins TRBV14 to TRBJ1-1; TRBD1 is a possible D gene (5 bases). Between the trimmed V and J ends, which lost 1 base and 4 bases, there was a span of 19 bases. The CDR3 totals 17 residues. Germline CDR1 SGHDN, CDR2 FVKESK. CDR3 in amino acids: CASSQVGFGQGGTEAFF. CDR3 bases: TGTGCCAGCAGCCAAGTAGGATTCGGGCAGGGTGGCACTGAAGCTTTCTTT. Together with reference TRBV14 and TRBJ1-1, the CDR3 gives the full variable domain: EAGVTQFPSHSVIEKGQTVTLRCDPISGHDNLYWYRRVMGKEIKFLLHFVKESKQDESGMPNNRFLAERTGGTYSTLKVQPAELEDSGVYFCASSQVGFGQGGTEAFFGQGTRLTVV.